Listed below are T cell receptor beta chains from one sample, sequenced in a study of T cell responses to AZD1222 COVID-19 vaccine. TCRdb keeps only in-frame clones here, not all; method: immunoSEQ multiplex PCR. The sample yields 95,000 to 150,000 clones, 87% seen once. The input for sequencing was peripheral blood, taken 28 days after the second AZD1222 dose. All receptors derive from an adult who received the AZD1222 COVID-19 vaccine. Both conserved end residues are part of each CDR3. The D gene is left open where the match is weak. Some rows mark clone size as missing; the rest say once, few, many or name a class of expanded clone.

D gene	CDR3 length	V gene	clone size	J gene	CDR3 protein	CDR3 DNA
-	14	TRBV6-6	once	TRBJ1-4	CASKGRPDNEKLFF	TGTGCCAGCAAGGGACGGCCTGACAATGAAAAACTGTTTTTT
TRBD1	17	TRBV4-3	-	TRBJ1-4	CASSQGDRGWANEKLFF	TGCGCCAGCAGCCAGGGGGACAGGGGTTGGGCTAATGAAAAACTGTTTTTT
-	15	TRBV6-6	-	TRBJ1-1	CASSSSRTASTEAFF	TGTGCCAGCAGTTCCTCCCGGACAGCCTCCACTGAAGCTTTCTTT
-	16	TRBV4-3	-	TRBJ2-3	CASSLSGTQITDTQYF	TGCGCCAGCAGCCTGTCCGGGACACAAATCACAGATACGCAGTATTTT
-	13	TRBV2	-	TRBJ1-6	CASSEAGFRALHF	TGTGCCAGCAGTGAAGCGGGGTTCAGGGCCCTCCACTTT
TRBD2	14	TRBV6-5	-	TRBJ2-7	CASRASGGAYEQYF	TGTGCCAGCAGGGCCTCGGGGGGGGCCTACGAGCAGTACTTC
-	16	TRBV5-4	-	TRBJ2-5	CASSLMGVVRQETQYF	TGTGCCAGCAGCTTGATGGGGGTTGTCCGCCAAGAGACCCAGTACTTC
-	12	TRBV6-5	-	TRBJ1-6	CASSSGVPPLHF	TGTGCCAGCAGTTCAGGGGTTCCACCCCTCCACTTT
TRBD1	18	TRBV25-1	-	TRBJ1-5	CASSLRDNPGTEYQPQHF	TGTGCCAGCAGCCTTCGGGACAACCCAGGGACAGAGTATCAGCCCCAGCATTTT
-	13	TRBV27	-	TRBJ1-1	CASSPYTNTEAFF	TGTGCCAGCAGTCCCTACACGAACACTGAAGCTTTCTTT
-	15	TRBV19	-	TRBJ2-7	CASSIGAREAYEQYF	TGTGCCAGTAGTATCGGGGCCAGGGAGGCCTACGAGCAGTACTTC
-	14	TRBV19	-	TRBJ1-2	CASSIADRNYGYTF	TGTGCCAGTAGTATAGCAGACAGGAACTATGGCTACACCTTC
-	14	TRBV6-1	-	TRBJ1-4	CASSRDPYNEKLFF	TGTGCCAGCAGTCGTGACCCTTATAATGAAAAACTGTTTTTT
-	12	TRBV6-5	-	TRBJ2-5	CASSTRRETQYF	TGTGCCAGCAGTACCAGACGAGAGACCCAGTACTTC
-	15	TRBV4-2	-	TRBJ2-3	CASSQEWGRADTQYF	TGTGCCAGCAGCCAAGAGTGGGGCCGCGCAGATACGCAGTATTTT
TRBD1	13	TRBV19	-	TRBJ1-2	CASTYRGNYGYTF	TGTGCCAGTACTTACAGGGGTAACTATGGCTACACCTTC
TRBD2	17	TRBV28	-	TRBJ2-6	CASGGLAGSSGANVLTF	TGTGCCAGCGGGGGACTAGCGGGAAGCTCTGGGGCCAACGTCCTGACTTTC
-	15	TRBV28	-	TRBJ1-4	CASSLMPGTNEKLFF	TGTGCCAGCAGTTTAATGCCGGGCACTAATGAAAAACTGTTTTTT
TRBD2	14	TRBV18	-	TRBJ2-3	CASSPRGGSDTQYF	TGTGCCAGCTCACCACGCGGGGGGTCAGATACGCAGTATTTT
-	18	TRBV15	-	TRBJ1-2	CATSRDLVITTGSYGYTF	TGTGCCACCAGCAGAGATCTTGTCATAACGACGGGCAGCTATGGCTACACCTTC
-	14	TRBV11-3	-	TRBJ2-2	CASSDSTGTGELFF	TGTGCCAGCAGCGACTCCACAGGGACCGGGGAGCTGTTTTTT
-	15	TRBV7-8	-	TRBJ1-5	CASSLGSNSNQPQHF	TGTGCCAGCAGCTTAGGCAGTAATAGCAATCAGCCCCAGCATTTT
-	17	TRBV24-1	-	TRBJ1-2	CATSDSGQVNSNYGYTF	TGTGCCACCAGTGATTCCGGCCAGGTTAACTCAAACTATGGCTACACCTTC
-	15	TRBV7-9	once	TRBJ1-1	CASSPPWGVNSIAFF	TGTGCCAGCAGCCCCCCCTGGGGGGTCAATTCTATAGCTTTCTTT
-	11	TRBV30	-	TRBJ1-3	CAWWEGNTIYF	TGTGCCTGGTGGGAGGGAAACACCATATATTTT
-	13	TRBV9	-	TRBJ1-1	CASSVDTVSEAFF	TGTGCCAGCAGCGTAGATACTGTATCTGAAGCTTTCTTT
-	12	TRBV7-2	-	TRBJ2-7	CASNDGLNEQYF	TGTGCCAGCAACGACGGGTTGAACGAGCAGTACTTC
-	14	TRBV3-1/TRBV3-2	few	TRBJ1-5	CASSQRGGNQPQHF	TGTGCCAGCAGCCAAAGGGGAGGCAATCAGCCCCAGCATTTT
TRBD1	16	TRBV5-5	-	TRBJ1-6	CASSLWFRTGESPLHF	TGTGCCAGCAGCTTGTGGTTCAGGACAGGAGAATCACCCCTCCACTTT
-	13	TRBV18	once	TRBJ2-7	CASSPGGSYEQYF	TGTGCCAGCTCACCAGGGGGGTCCTACGAGCAGTACTTC
TRBD1	17	TRBV6-1	once	TRBJ1-1	CASSESWTGRSNTEAFF	TGTGCCAGCAGTGAATCGTGGACAGGGCGGTCGAACACTGAAGCTTTCTTT
-	13	TRBV13	-	TRBJ1-1	CASSPQRNTEAFF	TGTGCCAGCAGCCCCCAGCGAAACACTGAAGCTTTCTTT
-	13	TRBV11-2	-	TRBJ2-7	CASSLVSSYEQYF	TGTGCCAGCAGCTTAGTGTCCTCCTACGAGCAGTACTTC
-	14	TRBV6-4	-	TRBJ1-2	CASSQGVGGYGYTF	TGTGCCAGCAGTCAAGGGGTAGGAGGCTATGGCTACACCTTC
TRBD1	17	TRBV11-2	-	TRBJ2-2	CASSLRHSGQGSGELFF	TGTGCCAGCAGCTTAAGGCACAGCGGACAGGGGTCCGGGGAGCTGTTTTTT
TRBD2	15	TRBV2	-	TRBJ2-2	CATAPGGGGTGELFF	TGTGCCACGGCCCCGGGTGGGGGGGGCACCGGGGAGCTGTTTTTT
TRBD1	15	TRBV28	-	TRBJ2-1	CASSPWTGINNEQFF	TGTGCCAGCAGTCCCTGGACAGGGATCAACAATGAGCAGTTCTTC
-	14	TRBV7-8	-	TRBJ1-1	CASSKAQGNTEAFF	TGTGCCAGCAGCAAAGCACAGGGGAACACTGAAGCTTTCTTT
-	15	TRBV10-3	-	TRBJ2-2	CASGRVLANTGELFF	TGTGCTTCCGGCAGGGTTTTAGCGAACACCGGGGAGCTGTTTTTT
-	13	TRBV2	once	TRBJ1-2	CASSVEFNYGYTF	TGTGCCAGCAGTGTTGAGTTTAACTATGGCTACACCTTC
-	15	TRBV7-3	-	TRBJ2-3	CASSLNAGVQDTQYF	TGTGCCAGCAGCTTAAACGCTGGGGTTCAAGATACGCAGTATTTT
TRBD1	14	TRBV6-5	-	TRBJ1-4	CASSQGAANEKLFF	TGTGCCAGCAGTCAGGGGGCGGCTAATGAAAAACTGTTTTTT
-	12	TRBV5-5	few	TRBJ1-4	CASSFQNEKLFF	TGTGCCAGCAGCTTCCAAAATGAAAAGCTGTTTTTT
-	13	TRBV11-3	-	TRBJ2-3	CASSPPDRSGQYF	TGTGCCAGCAGCCCACCCGACCGGAGCGGGCAGTATTTT
-	18	TRBV7-2	-	TRBJ1-5	CASSRTGTLVIGNQPQHF	TGTGCCAGCAGCCGTACCGGGACACTTGTGATAGGCAATCAGCCCCAGCATTTT
-	16	TRBV11-2	-	TRBJ2-7	CASSLDLSSGGSEQYF	TGTGCCAGCAGCTTAGATCTTTCCTCGGGGGGCTCCGAGCAGTACTTC
TRBD2	16	TRBV9	once	TRBJ2-3	CASSVISGVGTDTQYF	TGTGCCAGCAGCGTAATAAGCGGGGTAGGAACAGATACGCAGTATTTT
-	15	TRBV6-5	-	TRBJ1-2	CASSYGGGRGYGYTF	TGTGCCAGCAGTTACGGGGGGGGGCGTGGCTATGGCTACACCTTC
-	15	TRBV6-5	-	TRBJ1-2	CASSYSKLRGRGYTF	TGTGCCAGCAGTTACTCGAAGCTCAGGGGCCGGGGCTACACCTTC
-	12	TRBV28	-	TRBJ1-2	CASSLGGYGYTF	TGTGCCAGCAGTTTGGGGGGCTATGGCTACACCTTC
TRBD1	17	TRBV13	-	TRBJ1-2	CASGETGFPRKDYGYTF	TGTGCCAGCGGCGAGACAGGGTTCCCCCGTAAGGACTATGGCTACACCTTC
-	15	TRBV3-1/TRBV3-2	-	TRBJ1-5	CASSHRGGGNQPQHF	TGTGCCAGCAGCCATCGGGGGGGTGGCAATCAGCCCCAGCATTTT
TRBD1	17	TRBV19	-	TRBJ1-4	CASRRGDSPEANEKLFF	TGTGCCAGCCGCCGGGGGGACAGCCCGGAGGCTAATGAAAAACTGTTTTTT
-	10	TRBV20-1	-	TRBJ2-3	CSASRDTQYF	TGCAGTGCCAGTCGTGATACGCAGTATTTT
TRBD1	16	TRBV19	-	TRBJ2-3	CASSLGTGGRTDTQYF	TGTGCCAGTAGTCTAGGGACAGGGGGTAGGACAGATACGCAGTATTTT
-	14	TRBV7-3	-	TRBJ2-5	CASSLTCRGETQYF	TGTGCCAGCAGCTTAACGTGCCGGGGGGAGACCCAGTACTTC
-	14	TRBV7-9	few	TRBJ1-5	CASSRGDKSQPQHF	TGTGCCAGCAGCCGGGGGGACAAGAGTCAGCCCCAGCATTTT
-	14	TRBV19	-	TRBJ1-4	CASSMDRGDEKLFF	TGTGCCAGTAGTATGGACCGGGGGGATGAAAAACTGTTTTTT
TRBD1	14	TRBV7-3	once	TRBJ1-1	CASSRQGGNTEAFF	TGTGCCAGCAGCAGGCAGGGGGGAAACACTGAAGCTTTCTTT
TRBD1	14	TRBV7-9	-	TRBJ1-5	CASSRGQGGGPQHF	TGTGCCAGCAGCCGAGGACAGGGAGGAGGGCCCCAGCATTTT